A single count supports the clone carrying this T cell receptor beta chain. There are 14 residues in the CDR3. V was cut by 4 bases and J by 3 bases, with 10 bases left in between. CDR1 LNHDA and CDR2 SQIVND come from the germline V gene (reference sequence). This specimen comes from a study of T cell changes during pregnancy in multiple sclerosis. Assay: immunoSEQ multiplex PCR; the TCRdb copy retains only in-frame clones and omits some. The table includes about 64,000 clones, 80% to 95% detected once. This specimen consisted of peripheral blood, obtained in the second trimester of pregnancy. This clonotype was obtained from a female donor with multiple sclerosis, enrolled in a pregnancy study. This sequence joins TRBV19 and TRBJ1-5; D perhaps matches TRBD1 (5 bases). This CDR3 reads CASSTGRANQPQHF. The CDR3 bases are TGTGCCAGTAGTACAGGGAGGGCCAATCAGCCCCAGCATTTT.